This T cell receptor (beta chain) was sequenced in a study of liver allograft versus peripheral blood T cells. At the level of the study: Hepatic allograft T cell receptor repertoires were evaluated relative to those present in recipients' peripheral blood.

Study-level findings and limits: Reportedly, the T cell receptor repertoires present inside liver allografts differed from those in peripheral blood.

Trimming pared 8 bases from V and 13 bases from J, leaving 17 bases between. The CDR3 is 12 amino acids. The germline V gene encodes CDR1 SEHNR and CDR2 FQNEAQ (reference sequence). TCRdb re-called the reads through MiXCR, storing one row per CDR3 protein. The sample gives approximately 9,400 distinct CDR3 sequences, approximately 18% of which show up once; about a quarter is in the top ten. Remarks on this clonotype: The antigen is not known.

The chain joins TRBV7-9 to TRBJ1-4; D ambiguous. The receptor comes from a human patient who had a liver transplant. Some of these T cells may belong to the graft donor. CDR3 sequence reads: CASGPGFQSLFF. As DNA, the CDR3 is TGTGCCAGCGGACCGGGTTTTCAATCACTGTTTTTT.